This T cell receptor (beta chain) was captured by sequencing in a study of early T cells in non-severe SARS-CoV-2 infection. In the study overall: RNA in bulk from unsorted whole blood was sequenced, and chains were unpaired.

This clonotype was seen ten or more times. In the library, individual cDNA molecules carried attached unique molecular identifiers. TCRdb itself ran the 5' RACE reads through MiXCR, one entry per CDR3 protein. Of about 19,000 distinct CDR3 sequences in the sample, about 4% were seen once. The sample consisted of whole blood. The TCR was taken from an adult who was a healthcare worker with PCR-confirmed SARS-CoV-2 infection or an uninfected control (not recorded which).

CDR3 bases: TGTGCCAGCAGTGTGTCACAGGGCACAGATACGCAGTATTTT. Protein sequence: CASSVSQGTDTQYF. The V gene is TRBV6-4, the J gene TRBJ2-3; D is possibly TRBD1 (5 bases). V was shortened by 4 bases and J by 1 base, with 9 bases between the two germline ends. Germline lookup yields CDR1 MRHNA and CDR2 SNTAGT. This CDR3 comprises 14 residues.